The TCR beta chain under discussion was sequenced for a study of response to subunit inactivated influenza vaccine (dated by TCRdb to 2017 to 2018). Notes on the research overall: To follow how T cells responded to a trivalent subunit inactivated influenza vaccine, the researchers relied on deep quantitative profiling of the T cell receptor repertoire.

This clonotype was counted only a few times. Its target antigen remains unknown. Base qualities are not at hand, and no much larger clone is one base apart. Library generation was performed with RT-PCR. Sequenced using an Illumina HiSeq 2500. TCRdb reworked the public reads: Q25 trimming with fastp, MiXCR clone assembly, productive beta chains retained. Duplicate CDR3 protein sequences are folded into a single record with the most common DNA and genes. The sample contains 700,000 to 800,000 distinct CDR3 sequences, roughly 20% of them found a single time. Roughly a tenth of the sample lies in the top ten. The paper's findings and limits, for the study overall: The authors suggested that each seasonal influenza vaccination may recruit only a limited number of new T cells.

Including the terminal cysteine and phenylalanine, the CDR3 comprises 14 residues. Only the CDR3 DNA is retained, 42 bases long and in frame from the first base. V and J lose 6 bases and 0 bases, and a span of 14 bases separates them. The germline V gene encodes CDR1 DFQATT and CDR2 SNEGSKA (reference sequence). This receptor chain uses TRBV20-1 and TRBJ2-5; the D segment could be TRBD1, given 6 matching bases. Here the sequenced sample was PBMCs from blood, taken 4 to 6 days after vaccination. The receptor comes from a man aged 45-60 years who received an inactivated influenza vaccine. Donor details come from another sample of the same person, matched by shared clones. The nucleotides read TGCAGTGCCCCCCCCAGGGGCTACCAAGAGACCCAGTACTTC. The resulting protein is CSAPPRGYQETQYF.